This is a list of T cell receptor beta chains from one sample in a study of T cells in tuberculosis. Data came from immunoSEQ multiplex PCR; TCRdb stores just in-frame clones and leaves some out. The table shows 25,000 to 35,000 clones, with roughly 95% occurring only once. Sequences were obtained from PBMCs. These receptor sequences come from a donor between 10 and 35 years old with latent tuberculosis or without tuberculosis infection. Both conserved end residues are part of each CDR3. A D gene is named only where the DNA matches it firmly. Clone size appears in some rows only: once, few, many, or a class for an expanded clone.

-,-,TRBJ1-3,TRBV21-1,TGTGCCAGCAGCAAAACCGGACAGGGGGGTTCTGGAAACACCATATATTTT,CASSKTGQGGSGNTIYF
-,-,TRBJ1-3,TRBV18,TGTGCCAGCTCACCAACTCCGCAGGGGCTTGGAGCTGGAAACACCATATATTTT,CASSPTPQGLGAGNTIYF
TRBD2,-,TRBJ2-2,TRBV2,TGTGCCAGCAGAAGAGGGACTAGCGGGGGGAGTACCGGGGAGCTGTTTTTT,CASRRGTSGGSTGELFF
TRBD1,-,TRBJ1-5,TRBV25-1,TGTGCCACCCCACACGAACAGGGGATTCAGCCCCAGCATTTT,CATPHEQGIQPQHF
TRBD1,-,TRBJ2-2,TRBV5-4,TGTGCCAGCAGTCCCACAGGGGGCAACACCGGGGAGCTGTTTTTT,CASSPTGGNTGELFF
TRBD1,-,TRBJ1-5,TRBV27,TGTGCCAGCAGTCCCCAGACAGGGGAACAGCCCCAGCATTTT,CASSPQTGEQPQHF
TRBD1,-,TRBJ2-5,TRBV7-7,TGTGCCAGCAGCCCCTACAGGGGTCAAGAGACCCAGTACTTC,CASSPYRGQETQYF
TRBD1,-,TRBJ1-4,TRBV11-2,TGTGCCAGCAGCTCCGGGACAGGGTATGAAAAACTGTTTTTT,CASSSGTGYEKLFF
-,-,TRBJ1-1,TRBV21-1,TGTGCCAGCCACGGGGGGAAGAACACTGAAGCTTTCTTT,CASHGGKNTEAFF
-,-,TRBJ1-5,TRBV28,TGTGCCAGCCGGCCGGGACACTCCGTAGATCAGCCCCAGCATTTT,CASRPGHSVDQPQHF
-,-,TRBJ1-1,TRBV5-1,TGCGCCAGCAGCTTCACAGTCAACACTGAAGCTTTCTTT,CASSFTVNTEAFF
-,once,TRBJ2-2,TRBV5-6,TGTGCCAGCAGCTTACAGTACACCGGGGAGCTGTTTTTT,CASSLQYTGELFF
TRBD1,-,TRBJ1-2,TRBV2,TGTGCCAGCACTGGGACAGGGGGCGGTGGCTACACCTTC,CASTGTGGGGYTF
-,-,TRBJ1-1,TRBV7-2,TGTGCCAGCAGCGCCGCGGTCGGTATGAACACTGAAGCTTTCTTT,CASSAAVGMNTEAFF
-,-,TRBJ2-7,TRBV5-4,TGTGCCAGCAGCTCCGGCTTTGGGGGGGGCTTTTCCTACGAGCAGTACTTC,CASSSGFGGGFSYEQYF
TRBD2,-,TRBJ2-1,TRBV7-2,TGTGCCAGCAGCTTAGAGGCTAGCGGCTACAATGAGCAGTTCTTC,CASSLEASGYNEQFF
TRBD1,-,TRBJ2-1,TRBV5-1,TGCGCCAGCAGCTGGGACAGGGGGTACGATGAGCAGTTCTTC,CASSWDRGYDEQFF
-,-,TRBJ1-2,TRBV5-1,TGCGCCAGCACCCTCCCGAACAGGGAGAGCTACACCTTC,CASTLPNRESYTF
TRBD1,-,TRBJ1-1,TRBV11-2,TGTGCCAGCAGCTTATGGGACAGGGGATCATCCACTGAAGCTTTCTTT,CASSLWDRGSSTEAFF
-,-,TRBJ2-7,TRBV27,TGTGCCAGCACTAGGCGTCCGGGACACCAGTACGAGCAGTACTTC,CASTRRPGHQYEQYF
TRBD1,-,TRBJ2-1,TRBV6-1,TGTGCCAGCAGCCTTGGGACAGCCTACAATGAGCAGTTCTTC,CASSLGTAYNEQFF
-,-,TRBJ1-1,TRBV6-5,TGTGCCAGCAGTCGCTTTAGTCTCGAGGCTGAAGCTTTCTTT,CASSRFSLEAEAFF
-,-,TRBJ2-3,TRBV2,TGTGCCAGAAAAACGGGAGATACGCAGTATTTT,CARKTGDTQYF
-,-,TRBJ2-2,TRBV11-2,TGTGCCAGCAGCCCGCGGCGGGCTCCCGGTGGGACCGGGGAGCTGTTTTTT,CASSPRRAPGGTGELFF
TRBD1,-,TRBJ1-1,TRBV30,TGTGCCTGGAGTCGTCCCGGGACAGGGACGGTCACTGAAGCTTTCTTT,CAWSRPGTGTVTEAFF
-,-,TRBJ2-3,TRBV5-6,TGTGCCAGCAACTTTGATCACGCTGAGACAGATACGCAGTATTTT,CASNFDHAETDTQYF
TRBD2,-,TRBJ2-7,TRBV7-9,TGTGCCAGCAGCTTAGGCCCTAGCGGAGGCTCCTACGAGCAGTACTTC,CASSLGPSGGSYEQYF
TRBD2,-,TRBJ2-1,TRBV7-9,TGTGCCAGCAGCCCCAGACTAGCGGGGGGATTTGAGCAGTTCTTC,CASSPRLAGGFEQFF
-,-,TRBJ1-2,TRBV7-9,TGTGCCAGCAGTTTAGAATCCCGGGATGGCTACACCTTC,CASSLESRDGYTF
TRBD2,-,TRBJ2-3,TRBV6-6,TGTGCCAGCAGCCGAGCGGGAGGGCCGGATACGCAGTATTTT,CASSRAGGPDTQYF
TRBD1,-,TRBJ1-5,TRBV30,TGTGCCTGGAAGGGACAGGGTGTTCAGCCCCAGCATTTT,CAWKGQGVQPQHF
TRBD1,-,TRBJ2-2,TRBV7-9,TGTGCCAGCAGCCGTACAGGGGCGGGGGAGCTGTTTTTT,CASSRTGAGELFF
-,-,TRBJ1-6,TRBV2,TGTGCCAGCAGTGAAGCGGGGACACTCAATAATTCACCCCTCCACTTT,CASSEAGTLNNSPLHF
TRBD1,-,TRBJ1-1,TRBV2,TGTGCCAGCAAACAGGGGGGGAGCACTGAAGCTTTCTTT,CASKQGGSTEAFF
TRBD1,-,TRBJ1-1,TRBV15,TGTGCCACCAGCAGAGATCTCGGAGGGGGCGGCACTGAAGCTTTCTTT,CATSRDLGGGGTEAFF
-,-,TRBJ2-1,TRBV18,TGTGCCAGCTCACCGGTACGAACCAGGGATGAGCAGTTCTTC,CASSPVRTRDEQFF
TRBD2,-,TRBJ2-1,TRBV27,TGTGCCAGCAGTCCCCTCGAGGAGCGGGGAGATTACAATGAGCAGTTCTTC,CASSPLEERGDYNEQFF
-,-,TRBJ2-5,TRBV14,TGTGCCAGCAGCTCCCAGGGGAGAGGGCAAGAGACCCAGTACTTC,CASSSQGRGQETQYF
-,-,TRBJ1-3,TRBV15,TGTGCCACCAGCAGAGACACGGGTCGAGGAAACACCATATATTTT,CATSRDTGRGNTIYF
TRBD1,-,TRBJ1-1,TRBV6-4,TGTGCCAGCAGGGGGACAGGGGCAGACACTGAAGCTTTCTTT,CASRGTGADTEAFF
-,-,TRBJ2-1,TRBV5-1,TGCGCCAGCAGCACGACGGGACTCCAATCCCATGAGCAGTTCTTC,CASSTTGLQSHEQFF
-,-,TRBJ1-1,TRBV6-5,TGTGCCAGCAGTTACGGGGGAGGCACTGAAGCTTTCTTT,CASSYGGGTEAFF
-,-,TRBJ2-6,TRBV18,TGTGCCAGCACGACCGGGACAGGGGCCAACGTCCTGACTTTC,CASTTGTGANVLTF
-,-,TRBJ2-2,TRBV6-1,TGTGCCAGCAGTGAAGGGACAGACACCGGGGAGCTGTTTTTT,CASSEGTDTGELFF
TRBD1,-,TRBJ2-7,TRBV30,TGTGCCTGGCAGGGGGCCGAGAGGGAGCAGTACTTC,CAWQGAEREQYF